This T cell receptor beta chain stems from a study of CD4 T cells in relation to SARS-CoV-2 and coronaviruses. As to this clone: Antigen unknown.

V was pared by 2 bases and J by 1 base, with 7 bases of the junction left unmatched. The CDR3 consists of 16 residues. The germline V gene encodes CDR1 SGDLS and CDR2 YYNGEE. Profiled with immunoSEQ multiplex PCR; TCRdb holds only in-frame clones, not every one. The table lists about 36,000 clones, about 80% of them singletons, with approximately 6.3% in the top ten. This sequence originates from an adult with COVID-19. Sequencing was performed on naive CD4+ T cells from PBMCs, cultured in vitro. Regarding subset: naive CD4+ T cells isolated by negative enrichment. This chain connects TRBV9 to TRBJ2-3, with 7 bases aligning to TRBD2. The CDR3 DNA reads TGTGCCAGCAGCGTTAGGGCTAGCGGACGCACAGATACGCAGTATTTT. Protein product: CASSVRASGRTDTQYF.